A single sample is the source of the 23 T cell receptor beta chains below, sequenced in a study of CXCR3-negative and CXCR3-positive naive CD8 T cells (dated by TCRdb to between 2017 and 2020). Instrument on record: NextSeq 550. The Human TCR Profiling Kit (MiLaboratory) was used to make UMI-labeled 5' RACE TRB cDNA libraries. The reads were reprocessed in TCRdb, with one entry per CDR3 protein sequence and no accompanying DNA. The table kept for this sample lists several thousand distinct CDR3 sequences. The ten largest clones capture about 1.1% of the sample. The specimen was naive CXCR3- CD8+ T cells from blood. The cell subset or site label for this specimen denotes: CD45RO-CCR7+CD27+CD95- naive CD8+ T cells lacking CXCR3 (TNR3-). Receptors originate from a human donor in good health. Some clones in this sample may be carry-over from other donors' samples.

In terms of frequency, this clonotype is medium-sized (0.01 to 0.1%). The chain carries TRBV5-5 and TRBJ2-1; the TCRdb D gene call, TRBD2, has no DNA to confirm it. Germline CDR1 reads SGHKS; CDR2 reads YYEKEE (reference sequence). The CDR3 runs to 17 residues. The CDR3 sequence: CASSLVPGPSSYNEQFF.

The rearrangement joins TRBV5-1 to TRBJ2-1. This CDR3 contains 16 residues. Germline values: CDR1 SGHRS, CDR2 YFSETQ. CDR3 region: CASSLVGGGRYNEQFF.

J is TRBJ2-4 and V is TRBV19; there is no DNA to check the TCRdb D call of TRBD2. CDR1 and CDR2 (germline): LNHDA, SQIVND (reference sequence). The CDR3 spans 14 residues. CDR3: CASSIPGPQNIQYF. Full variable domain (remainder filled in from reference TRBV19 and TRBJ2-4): DGGITQSPKYLFRKEGQNVTLSCEQNLNHDAMYWYRQDPGQGLRLIYYSQIVNDFQKGDIAEGYSVSREKKESFPLTVTSAQKNPTAFYLCASSIPGPQNIQYFGAGTRLSVL.

The CDR3 reads CASSPGWASSYNEQFF. The chain is built from TRBV4-3 and TRBJ2-1; the TCRdb call, TRBD2, lacks DNA for checking. The germline gives CDR1 LGHNA, CDR2 YSLEER. This CDR3 is built from 16 residues.

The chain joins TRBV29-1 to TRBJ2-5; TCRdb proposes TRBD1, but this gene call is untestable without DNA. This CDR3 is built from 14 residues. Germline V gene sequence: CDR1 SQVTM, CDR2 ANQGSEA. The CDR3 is CSVTDRGRQETQYF.

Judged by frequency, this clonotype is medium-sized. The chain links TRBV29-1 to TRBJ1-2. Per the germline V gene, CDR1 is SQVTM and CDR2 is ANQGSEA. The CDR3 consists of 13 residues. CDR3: CSVDQQINYGYTF.

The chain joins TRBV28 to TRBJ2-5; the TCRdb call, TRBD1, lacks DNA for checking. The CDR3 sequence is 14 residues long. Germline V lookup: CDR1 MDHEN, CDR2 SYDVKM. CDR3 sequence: CASSLIQGRETQYF.

CDR3 amino acids: CASSSPGLDTQYF. The chain uses TRBV28 and TRBJ2-3. The CDR3 sequence is 13 residues long. Per germline, CDR1 MDHEN and CDR2 SYDVKM.

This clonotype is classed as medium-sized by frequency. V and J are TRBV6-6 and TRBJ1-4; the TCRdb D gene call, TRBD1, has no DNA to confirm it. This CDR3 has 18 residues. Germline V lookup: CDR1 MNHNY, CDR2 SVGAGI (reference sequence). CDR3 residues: CASSYFPPGQEEGEKLFF.

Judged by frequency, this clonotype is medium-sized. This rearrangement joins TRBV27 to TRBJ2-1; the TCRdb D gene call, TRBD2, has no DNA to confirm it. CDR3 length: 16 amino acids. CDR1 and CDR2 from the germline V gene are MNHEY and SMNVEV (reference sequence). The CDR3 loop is CASSRLAGPSYNEQFF.

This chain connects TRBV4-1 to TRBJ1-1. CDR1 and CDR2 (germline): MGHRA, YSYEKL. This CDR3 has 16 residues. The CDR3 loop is CASSQGVPEPNTEAFF.

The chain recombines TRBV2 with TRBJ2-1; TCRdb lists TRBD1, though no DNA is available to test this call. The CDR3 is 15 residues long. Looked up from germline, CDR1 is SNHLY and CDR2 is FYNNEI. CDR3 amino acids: CASGETGGSYDEQFF. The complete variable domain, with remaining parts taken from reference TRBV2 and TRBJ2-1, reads EPEVTQTPSHQVTQMGQEVILRCVPISNHLYFYWYRQILGQKVEFLVSFYNNEISEKSEIFDDQFSVERPDGSNFTLKIRSTKLEDSAMYFCASGETGGSYDEQFFGPGTRLTVL.

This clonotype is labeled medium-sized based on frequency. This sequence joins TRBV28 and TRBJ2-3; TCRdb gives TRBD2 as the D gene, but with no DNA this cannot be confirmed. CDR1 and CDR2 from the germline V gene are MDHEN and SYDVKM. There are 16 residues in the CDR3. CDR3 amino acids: CASSPLTSGSSDTQYF.

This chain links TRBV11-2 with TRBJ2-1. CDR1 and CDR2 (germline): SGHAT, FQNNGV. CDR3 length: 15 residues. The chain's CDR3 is CASSSSGGYYNEQFF.

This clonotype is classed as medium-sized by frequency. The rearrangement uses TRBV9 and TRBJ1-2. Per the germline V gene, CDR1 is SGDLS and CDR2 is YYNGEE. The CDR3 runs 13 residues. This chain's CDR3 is CASSLGRPYGYTF.

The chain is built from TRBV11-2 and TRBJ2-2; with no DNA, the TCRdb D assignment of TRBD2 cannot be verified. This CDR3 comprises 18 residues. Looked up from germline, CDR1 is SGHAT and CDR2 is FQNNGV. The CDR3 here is CASSQTTGTRGNTGELFF.

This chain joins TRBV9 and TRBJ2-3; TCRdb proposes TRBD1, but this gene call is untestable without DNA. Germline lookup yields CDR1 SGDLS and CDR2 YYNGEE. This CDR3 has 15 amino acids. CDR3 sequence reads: CASSGRDRGLDTQYF. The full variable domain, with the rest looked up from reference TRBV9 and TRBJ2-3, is DSGVTQTPKHLITATGQRVTLRCSPRSGDLSVYWYQQSLDQGLQFLIQYYNGEERAKGNILERFSAQQFPDLHSELNLSSLELGDSALYFCASSGRDRGLDTQYFGPGTRLTVL.

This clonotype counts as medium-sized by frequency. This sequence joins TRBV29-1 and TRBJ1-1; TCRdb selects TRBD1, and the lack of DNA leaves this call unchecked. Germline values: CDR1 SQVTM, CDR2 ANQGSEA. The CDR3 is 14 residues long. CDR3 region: CSGDRGTSTTEAFF. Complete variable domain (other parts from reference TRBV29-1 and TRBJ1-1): SAVISQKPSRDICQRGTSLTIQCQVDSQVTMMFWYRQQPGQSLTLIATANQGSEATYESGFVIDKFPISRPNLTFSTLTVSNMSPEDSSIYLCSGDRGTSTTEAFFGQGTRLTVV.

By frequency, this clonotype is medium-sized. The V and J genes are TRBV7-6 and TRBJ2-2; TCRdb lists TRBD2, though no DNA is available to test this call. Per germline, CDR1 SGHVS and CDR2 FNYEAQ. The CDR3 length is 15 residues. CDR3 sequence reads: CASSPLGANTGELFF.

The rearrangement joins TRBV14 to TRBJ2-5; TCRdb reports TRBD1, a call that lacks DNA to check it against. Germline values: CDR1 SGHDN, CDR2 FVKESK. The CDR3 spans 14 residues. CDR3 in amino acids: CASSSDRGKGTQYF.

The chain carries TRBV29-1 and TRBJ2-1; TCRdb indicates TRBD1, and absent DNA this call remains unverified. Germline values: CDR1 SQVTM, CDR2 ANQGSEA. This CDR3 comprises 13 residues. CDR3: CSVEEEGAETQYF.

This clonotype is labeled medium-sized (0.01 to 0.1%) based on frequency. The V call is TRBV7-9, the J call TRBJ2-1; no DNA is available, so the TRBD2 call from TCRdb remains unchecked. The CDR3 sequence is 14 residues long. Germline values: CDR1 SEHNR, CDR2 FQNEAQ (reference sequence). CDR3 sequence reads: CASSLMASWREQFF.

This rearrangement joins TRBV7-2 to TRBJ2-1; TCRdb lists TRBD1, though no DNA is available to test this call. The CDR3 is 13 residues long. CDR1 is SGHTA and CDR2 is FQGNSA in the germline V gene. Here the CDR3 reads CASSSGLWNEQFF.